The clone carrying this T cell receptor beta chain was counted once. This CDR3 spans 13 amino acids. CDR1 and CDR2 (germline): MNHEY, SVGAGI. V lost 2 bases, J lost 10 bases, and 5 bases stayed unmatched. This sample is drawn from a study of shared clonotypes between healthy human individuals. CD8 cells regarded as naive lacked CD45RO, were positively chosen for CCR7, and omitted terminally differentiated effector memory CD45RA+ cells. Data came from immunoSEQ multiplex PCR; TCRdb stores just in-frame clones and leaves some out. Of 1.5 million to 2.5 million clones listed, roughly 95% are singletons. The receptor was isolated from a young man in good health. Material for sequencing was naive CD8+ T cells sorted from blood. This chain joins TRBV6-5 and TRBJ2-1, with TRBD2 matching 7 bases. For the CDR3, the DNA is TGTGCCAGCAGTTACATCCTGGGGGGGGAGCAGTTCTTC. Translated: CASSYILGGEQFF.